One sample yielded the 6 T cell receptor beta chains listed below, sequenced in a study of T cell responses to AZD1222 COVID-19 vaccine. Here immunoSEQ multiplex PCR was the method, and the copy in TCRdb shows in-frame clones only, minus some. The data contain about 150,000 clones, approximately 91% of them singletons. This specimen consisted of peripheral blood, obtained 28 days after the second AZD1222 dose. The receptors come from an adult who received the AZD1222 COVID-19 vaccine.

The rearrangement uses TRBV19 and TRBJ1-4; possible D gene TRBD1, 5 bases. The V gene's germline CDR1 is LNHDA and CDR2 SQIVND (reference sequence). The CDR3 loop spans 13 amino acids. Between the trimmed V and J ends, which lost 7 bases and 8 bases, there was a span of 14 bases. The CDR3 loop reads CASTGTLIEKLFF. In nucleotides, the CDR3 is TGTGCCAGTACCGGGACCTTAATCGAAAAACTGTTTTTT.

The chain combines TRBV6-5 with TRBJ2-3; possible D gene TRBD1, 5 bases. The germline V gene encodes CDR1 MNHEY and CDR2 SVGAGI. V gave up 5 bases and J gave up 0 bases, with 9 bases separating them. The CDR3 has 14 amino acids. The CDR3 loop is CASSLRQSTDTQYF. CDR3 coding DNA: TGTGCCAGCAGTCTGAGACAGAGCACAGATACGCAGTATTTT.

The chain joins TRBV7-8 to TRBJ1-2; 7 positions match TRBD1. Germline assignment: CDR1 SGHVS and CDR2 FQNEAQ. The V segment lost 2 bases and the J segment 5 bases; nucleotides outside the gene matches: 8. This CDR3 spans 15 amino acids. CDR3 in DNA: TGTGCCAGCAGCTTAAGACAGGGCACCTCTTATGGCTACACCTTC. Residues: CASSLRQGTSYGYTF.

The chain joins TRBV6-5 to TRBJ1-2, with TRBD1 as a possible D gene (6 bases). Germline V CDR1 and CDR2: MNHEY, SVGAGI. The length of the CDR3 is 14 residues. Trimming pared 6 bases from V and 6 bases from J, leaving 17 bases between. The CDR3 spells CASSDTGKENGYTF. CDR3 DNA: TGTGCCAGCAGCGACACAGGGAAGGAGAATGGCTACACCTTC.

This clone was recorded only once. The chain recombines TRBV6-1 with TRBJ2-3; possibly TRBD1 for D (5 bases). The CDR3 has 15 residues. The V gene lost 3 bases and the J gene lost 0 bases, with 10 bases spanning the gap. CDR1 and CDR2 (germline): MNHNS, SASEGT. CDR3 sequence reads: CASSDGAFSTDTQYF. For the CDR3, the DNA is TGTGCCAGCAGTGATGGGGCTTTTAGCACAGATACGCAGTATTTT.

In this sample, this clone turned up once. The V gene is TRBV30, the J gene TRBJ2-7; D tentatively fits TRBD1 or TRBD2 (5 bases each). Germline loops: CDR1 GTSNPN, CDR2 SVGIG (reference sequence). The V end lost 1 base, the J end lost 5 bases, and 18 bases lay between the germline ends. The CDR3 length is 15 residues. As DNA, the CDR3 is TGTGCCTGGAGTGCCGGGACCCCGGGATCCCACGAGCAGTACTTC. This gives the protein CAWSAGTPGSHEQYF.